The present T cell receptor (beta chain) was sequenced within a study of cytomegalovirus exposure and HLA in healthy donors. Study at large: Out of about 190 million T cells, an earlier analysis found 117 million unique TCR beta sequences in total. Study-wide results and limits: For presence/absence analyses, sequencing depth was assumed to be roughly uniform across donors.

Germline V gives CDR1 SGHRS, CDR2 YFSETQ. The CDR3 is 14 amino acids. The ends were cut back, 4 bases at V and 5 bases at J, with 15 bases in the middle. Details on this clone: The antigen remains undetermined.

PCR was performed using 60 Vbeta and 13 Jbeta primers. Profiled with immunoSEQ multiplex PCR; TCRdb holds only in-frame clones, not every one. The sample consists of 200,000 to 250,000 clones, roughly 81% of them appearing once. The J gene is TRBJ2-5, the V gene TRBV5-1; tentative D call: TRBD1 (5 bases). The sequenced material came from PBMCs. The source is a girl aged 2-10 years in good health and CMV-seronegative. CDR3 nucleotides: TGCGCCAGCAGCCGCGACCCAGGGTCGGAGACCCAGTACTTC. Protein sequence: CASSRDPGSETQYF.